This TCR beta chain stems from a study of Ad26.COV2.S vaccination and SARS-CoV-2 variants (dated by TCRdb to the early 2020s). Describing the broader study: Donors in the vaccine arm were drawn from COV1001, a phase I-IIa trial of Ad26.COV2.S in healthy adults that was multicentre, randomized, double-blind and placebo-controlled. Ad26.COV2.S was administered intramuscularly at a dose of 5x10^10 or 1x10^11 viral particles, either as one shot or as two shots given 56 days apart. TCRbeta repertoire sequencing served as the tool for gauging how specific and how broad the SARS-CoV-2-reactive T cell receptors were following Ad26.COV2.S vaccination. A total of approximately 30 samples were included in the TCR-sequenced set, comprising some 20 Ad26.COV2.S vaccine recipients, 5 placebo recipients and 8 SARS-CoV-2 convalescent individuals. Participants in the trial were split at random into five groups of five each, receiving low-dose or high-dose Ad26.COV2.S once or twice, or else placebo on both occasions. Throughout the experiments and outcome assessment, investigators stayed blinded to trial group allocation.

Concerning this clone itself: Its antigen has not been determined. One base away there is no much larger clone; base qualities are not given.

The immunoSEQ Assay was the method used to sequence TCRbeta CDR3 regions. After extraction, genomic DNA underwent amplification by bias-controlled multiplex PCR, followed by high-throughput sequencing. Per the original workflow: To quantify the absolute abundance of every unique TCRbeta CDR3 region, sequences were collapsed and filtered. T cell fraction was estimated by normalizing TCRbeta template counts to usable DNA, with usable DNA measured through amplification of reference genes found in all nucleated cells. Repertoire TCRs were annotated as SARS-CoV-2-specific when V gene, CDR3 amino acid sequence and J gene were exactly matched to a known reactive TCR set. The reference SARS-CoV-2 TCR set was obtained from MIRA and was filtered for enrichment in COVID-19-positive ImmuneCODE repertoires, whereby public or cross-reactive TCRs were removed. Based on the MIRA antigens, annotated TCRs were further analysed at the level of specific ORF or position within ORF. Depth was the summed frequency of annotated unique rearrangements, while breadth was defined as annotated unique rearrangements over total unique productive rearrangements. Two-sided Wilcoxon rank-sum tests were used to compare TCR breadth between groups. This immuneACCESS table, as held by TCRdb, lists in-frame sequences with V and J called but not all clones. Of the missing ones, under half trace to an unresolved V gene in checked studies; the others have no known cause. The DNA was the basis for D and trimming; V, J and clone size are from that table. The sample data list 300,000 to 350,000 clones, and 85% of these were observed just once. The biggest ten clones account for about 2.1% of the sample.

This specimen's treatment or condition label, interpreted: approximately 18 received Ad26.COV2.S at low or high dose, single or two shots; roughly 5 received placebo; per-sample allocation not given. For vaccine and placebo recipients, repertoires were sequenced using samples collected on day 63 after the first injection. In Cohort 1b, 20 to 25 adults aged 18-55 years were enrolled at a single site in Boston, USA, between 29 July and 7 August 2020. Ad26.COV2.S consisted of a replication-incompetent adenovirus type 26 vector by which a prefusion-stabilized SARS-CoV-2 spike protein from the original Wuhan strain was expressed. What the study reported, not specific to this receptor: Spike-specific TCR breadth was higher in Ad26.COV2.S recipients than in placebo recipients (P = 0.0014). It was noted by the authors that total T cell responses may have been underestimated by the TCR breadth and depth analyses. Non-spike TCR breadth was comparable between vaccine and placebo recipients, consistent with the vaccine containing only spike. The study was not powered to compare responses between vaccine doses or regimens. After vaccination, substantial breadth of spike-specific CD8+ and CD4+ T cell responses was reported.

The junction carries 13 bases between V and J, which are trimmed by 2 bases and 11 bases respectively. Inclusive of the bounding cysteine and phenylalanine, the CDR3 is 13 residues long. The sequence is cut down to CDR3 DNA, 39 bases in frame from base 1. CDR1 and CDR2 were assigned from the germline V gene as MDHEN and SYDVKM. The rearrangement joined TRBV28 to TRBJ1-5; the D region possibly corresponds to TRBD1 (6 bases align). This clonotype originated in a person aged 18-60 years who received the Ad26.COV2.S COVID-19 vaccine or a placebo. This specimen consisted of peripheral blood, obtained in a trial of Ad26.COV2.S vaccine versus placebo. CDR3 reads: CASSLPQGFAQHF. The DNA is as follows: TGTGCCAGCAGTTTACCTCAGGGGTTTGCCCAGCATTTT. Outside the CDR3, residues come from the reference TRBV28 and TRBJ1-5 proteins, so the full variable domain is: DVKVTQSSRYLVKRTGEKVFLECVQDMDHENMFWYRQDPGLGLRLIYFSYDVKMKEKGDIPEGYSVSREKKERFSLILESASTNQTSMYLCASSLPQGFAQHFGDGTRLSIL.